The rows below give T cell receptor beta chains drawn from one sample of a study of T cell repertoires in cytomegalovirus infection. MiXCR, run by TCRdb on the reads, gives a single entry per CDR3 protein. Found here are roughly 920,000 distinct CDR3 sequences, approximately 31% of them singletons; the top ten hold roughly an eighth. These receptors have no identified antigens. Sample: cultured CD8+ T cells from PBMCs, taken from culture after CMV antigen stimulation. The source is a human donor in good health (CMV status not recorded). Some clones in this sample may be carry-over from other donors' samples. CDR3s include the opening cysteine and the closing phenylalanine or tryptophan. D genes are given only for firm matches. The size of a clone is reported for some rows only, either as once, few or many, or as a class for expanded clones.

NA	TRBV5-5	TRBJ1-2	NA	CASSGGGLGYTF	TGTGCCAGCAGCGGAGGCGGACTTGGCTACACCTTC
TRBD1	TRBV12-5	TRBJ1-2	many	CASGATLGTGPYGYTF	TGTGCTAGTGGTGCCACACTCGGGACAGGCCCCTATGGCTACACCTTC
NA	TRBV9	TRBJ1-5	NA	CASSVARGEQGIGNQPQHF	TGTGCCAGCAGCGTAGCTCGGGGGGAACAGGGAATTGGTAATCAGCCCCAGCATTTT
TRBD1	TRBV7-9	TRBJ1-4	NA	CASSPELRDREEKLFF	TGTGCCAGCAGCCCCGAGCTCCGGGACAGGGAAGAAAAACTGTTTTTT
NA	TRBV11-3	TRBJ2-1	many	CASSLQVGSYNEQFF	TGTGCCAGCAGCTTACAGGTGGGCTCCTACAATGAGCAGTTCTTC
TRBD1	TRBV15	TRBJ1-1	NA	CATSSRDRGQRNTEAFF	TGTGCCACCAGCAGCCGGGACAGGGGGCAGAGGAACACTGAAGCTTTCTTT
TRBD2	TRBV7-9	TRBJ2-3	few	CASSGSSGGKGTDTQYF	TGTGCCAGCAGCGGTAGTAGCGGGGGGAAAGGCACAGATACGCAGTATTTT
NA	TRBV5-6	TRBJ2-2	NA	CASNAFGQMMTGELFF	TGTGCCAGCAACGCATTCGGACAGATGATGACCGGGGAGCTGTTTTTT
NA	TRBV2	TRBJ2-1	few	CASRFTGRWVDEQFF	TGTGCCAGCAGATTCACGGGTAGATGGGTGGATGAGCAGTTCTTC
NA	TRBV5-1	TRBJ2-3	NA	CASSLNGRVLTDTQYF	TGCGCCAGCAGCTTGAACGGGCGGGTCCTCACAGATACGCAGTATTTT
NA	TRBV12-3/TRBV12-4	TRBJ2-1	NA	CATSFSYNEQFF	TGTGCCACCTCGTTCTCCTACAATGAGCAGTTCTTC
NA	TRBV7-8	TRBJ2-3	many	CASSLPHRITDTQYF	TGTGCCAGCAGCTTACCCCACAGAATCACAGATACGCAGTATTTT
NA	TRBV7-9	TRBJ2-1	NA	CASGDHNEQFF	TGTGCCAGCGGGGACCACAATGAGCAGTTCTTC
NA	TRBV27	TRBJ1-5	few	CASRPGGNSNQPQHF	TGTGCCAGCAGGCCGGGCGGGAATAGCAATCAGCCCCAGCATTTT
NA	TRBV7-9	TRBJ1-4	NA	CASSWGNEKLFF	TGTGCCAGCAGCTGGGGTAATGAAAAACTGTTTTTT
NA	TRBV6-6	TRBJ2-2	few	CASSYPRRHRPNTGELFF	TGTGCCAGCAGTTACCCCAGGCGGCACAGGCCAAACACCGGGGAGCTGTTTTTT
NA	TRBV28	TRBJ2-1	NA	CASSFPSLGSYNEQFF	TGTGCCAGCAGTTTTCCGTCGCTGGGGTCGTACAATGAGCAGTTCTTC
NA	TRBV19	TRBJ1-5	NA	CASSIGWVGGLDQPQHF	TGTGCCAGTAGTATCGGATGGGTTGGAGGTTTGGATCAGCCCCAGCATTTT
TRBD2	TRBV6-5	TRBJ2-5	many	CASSYGLAGGGETQYF	TGTGCCAGCAGTTACGGACTAGCGGGGGGTGGGGAGACCCAGTACTTC
TRBD2	TRBV12-3/TRBV12-4	TRBJ2-2	NA	CASSPFQGAGGVANTGELFF	TGTGCCAGCAGTCCATTCCAGGGAGCGGGGGGGGTTGCGAACACCGGGGAGCTGTTTTTT
TRBD1	TRBV5-1	TRBJ2-3	many	CASSPDRGYGTDTQYF	TGCGCCAGCAGCCCTGACAGGGGCTATGGCACAGATACGCAGTATTTT
NA	TRBV5-6	TRBJ2-1	once	CASSLWPPLGIGSYNEQFF	TGTGCCAGCAGCTTATGGCCCCCACTAGGAATAGGTTCCTACAATGAGCAGTTCTTC